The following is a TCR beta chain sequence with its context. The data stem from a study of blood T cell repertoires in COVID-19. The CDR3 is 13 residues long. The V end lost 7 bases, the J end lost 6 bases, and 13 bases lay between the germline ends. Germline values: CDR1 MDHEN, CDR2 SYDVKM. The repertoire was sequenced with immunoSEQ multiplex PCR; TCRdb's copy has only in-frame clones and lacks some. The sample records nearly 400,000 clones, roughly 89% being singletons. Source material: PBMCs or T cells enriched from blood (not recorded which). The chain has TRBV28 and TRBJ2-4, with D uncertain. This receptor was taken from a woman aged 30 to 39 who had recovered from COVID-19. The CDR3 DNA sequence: TGTGCCAGCACACTGCCGGGTCCAAACATTCAGTACTTC. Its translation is CASTLPGPNIQYF.